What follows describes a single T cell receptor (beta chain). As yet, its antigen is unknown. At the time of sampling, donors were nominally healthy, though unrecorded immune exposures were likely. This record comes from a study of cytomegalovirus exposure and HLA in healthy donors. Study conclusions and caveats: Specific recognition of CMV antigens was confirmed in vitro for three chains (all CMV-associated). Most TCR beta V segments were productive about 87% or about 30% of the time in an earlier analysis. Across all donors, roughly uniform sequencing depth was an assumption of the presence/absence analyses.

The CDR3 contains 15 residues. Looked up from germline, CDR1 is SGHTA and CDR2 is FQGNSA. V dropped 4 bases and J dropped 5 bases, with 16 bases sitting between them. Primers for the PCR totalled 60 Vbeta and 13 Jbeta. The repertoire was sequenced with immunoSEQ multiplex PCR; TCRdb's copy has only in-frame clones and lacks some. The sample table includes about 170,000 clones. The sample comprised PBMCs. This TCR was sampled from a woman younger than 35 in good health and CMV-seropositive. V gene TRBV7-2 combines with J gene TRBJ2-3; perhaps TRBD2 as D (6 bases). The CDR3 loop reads CASSSSGVGGDTQYF. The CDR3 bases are TGTGCCAGCAGCTCCTCGGGGGTAGGAGGAGATACGCAGTATTTT.